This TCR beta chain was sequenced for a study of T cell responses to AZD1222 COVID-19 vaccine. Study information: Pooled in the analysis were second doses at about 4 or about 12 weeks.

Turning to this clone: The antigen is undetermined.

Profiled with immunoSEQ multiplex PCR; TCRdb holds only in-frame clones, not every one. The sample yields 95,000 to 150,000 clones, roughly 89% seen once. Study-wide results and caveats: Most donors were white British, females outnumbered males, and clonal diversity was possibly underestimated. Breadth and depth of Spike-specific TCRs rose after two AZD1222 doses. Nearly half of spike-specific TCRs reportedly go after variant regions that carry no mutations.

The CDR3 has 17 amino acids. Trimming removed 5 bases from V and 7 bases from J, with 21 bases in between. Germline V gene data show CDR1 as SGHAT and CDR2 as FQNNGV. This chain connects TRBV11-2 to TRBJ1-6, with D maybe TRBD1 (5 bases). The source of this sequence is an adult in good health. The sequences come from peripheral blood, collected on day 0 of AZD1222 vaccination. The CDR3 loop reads CASSPRGRAGWNSPLHF. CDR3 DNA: TGTGCCAGCAGCCCAAGGGGTCGGGCAGGGTGGAATTCACCCCTCCACTTT.